This T cell receptor (beta chain) was recovered during a study of shared clonotypes between healthy human individuals. Study findings and constraints: Relative to clonotypes present in all four donors, those not shared had lower generation probabilities.

This CDR3 comprises 15 residues. The germline CDR1 and CDR2 sequences are MGHRA and YSYEKL. Trimming stripped 1 base from V and 7 bases from J, with 14 bases between. Each sorted subset replicate got 200 ng genomic DNA, tens of thousands of genomes. In the authors' workflow: ImmunoSEQ gave junction-only sequences without quality scores, so filtering differed. The protocol was immunoSEQ multiplex PCR, while the TCRdb copy is restricted to in-frame clones and leaves out a portion. V and J calls and clone size are given by that table; D and trimming were obtained from the DNA. The sample yields 1 million to 1.3 million clones, 70% to 80% seen once. This clone has only a few counts. Its antigen is not identified.

The sequence came from a man aged 18 to 30 in good health. Some clones in this sample may be carry-over from other donors' samples. The sample comprised memory CD4+ T cells from PBMCs. Subset denoted: CD45RA-negative fraction. The J gene is TRBJ1-5, the V gene TRBV4-1; D not certain. This CDR3 reads CASSQAEQSGQPQHF. In DNA form, the CDR3 reads TGCGCCAGCAGCCAAGCGGAACAGTCCGGACAGCCCCAGCATTTT.